This T cell receptor beta chain originates from a study of Graves' ophthalmopathy and Graves' hyperthyroidism. This clonotype came up many times. The CDR3 runs 15 residues. The J segment lost 7 bases and the V segment lost 4 bases, leaving 14 bases of the junction unmatched. In germline, CDR1 is SGHKS, CDR2 YYEKEE (reference sequence). Other autoimmune diseases, uncontrolled infections, pregnancy and lactation each led to patient exclusion. RNA transcripts yielded amplified TCR beta CDR3 regions. An opening RT-PCR round employed HTBI primers and preceded a second-round multiplex PCR. TCRdb re-called the multiplex PCR reads with MiXCR, one entry per CDR3 protein. In the table there are about half a million distinct CDR3 sequences, approximately 15% of which are singletons.

The chain combines TRBV5-5 with TRBJ2-7, with TRBD1 identical over 7 bases. Sequenced material: blood. The sequence came from a woman aged 25 to 45 with Graves' ophthalmopathy. The CDR3, as DNA: TGTGCCAGCAGCCGAAATCGGGACAGCTGGATGGAGCAGTACTTC. It encodes CASSRNRDSWMEQYF.